Following are 26 T cell receptor beta chains from one sample sequenced in a study of cytomegalovirus exposure and HLA in healthy donors. Some clones are missing from TCRdb's copy, which holds only in-frame ones; the method was immunoSEQ multiplex PCR. This table holds about 98,000 clones, around 96% found once. Sequenced: PBMCs. The receptor source for this set is a woman aged 18-29 years in good health and CMV-seronegative.

The CDR3 here is CASSLDRGEETQYF. The CDR3 nucleotides are TGCGCCAGCAGCTTGGACAGGGGCGAGGAGACCCAGTACTTC. The rearrangement links TRBV5-1 to TRBJ2-5; 7 bases line up with TRBD1. This CDR3 comprises 14 residues. Germline loops: CDR1 SGHRS, CDR2 YFSETQ. V shed 0 bases, J shed 5 bases, and the junction held 4 bases outside the gene matches.

This sequence joins TRBV5-1 and TRBJ1-1; D not certain. V shed 1 base and J shed 3 bases, with 7 bases lying between them. CDR1 is SGHRS, CDR2 YFSETQ, per germline. There are 13 residues in the CDR3. The CDR3 bases are TGCGCCAGCAGCTTGTTCGGGGACACTGAAGCTTTCTTT. Its protein product is CASSLFGDTEAFF.

The chain couples TRBV4-1 to TRBJ1-3, with D hard to call. Germline V gene data show CDR1 as MGHRA and CDR2 as YSYEKL. V shed 2 bases and J shed 0 bases, with 11 bases lying between them. The CDR3 runs to 16 residues. The chain's CDR3 is CASSQYTDNSGNTIYF. The CDR3 DNA reads TGCGCCAGCAGCCAATATACCGACAACTCTGGAAACACCATATATTTT.

The chain employs TRBV27 and TRBJ2-1, with D tentatively TRBD2 (5 bases). Trimming took 6 bases from V and 10 from J, leaving 13 bases between them. The CDR3 sequence is 12 residues long. Germline V CDR1 and CDR2: MNHEY, SMNVEV (reference sequence). The CDR3 reads CASSLPGNEQFF. CDR3 sequence (DNA): TGTGCCAGCAGCCTACCGGGGAACGAGCAGTTCTTC.

This chain links TRBV5-6 with TRBJ1-2; 9 nucleotides match TRBD1. Germline V gives CDR1 SGHDT, CDR2 YYEEEE. Germline trimming cut 5 bases from V and 1 base from J; bases unmatched to any gene: 9. The CDR3 extends over 16 amino acids. The CDR3 DNA sequence: TGTGCCAGCAGAGAGACCGGGACAGGGAGTAACTATGGCTACACCTTC. Translated, it gives CASRETGTGSNYGYTF.

The chain is built from TRBV5-4 and TRBJ2-2, with D uncertain. Trimming pared 5 bases from V and 2 bases from J, leaving 7 bases between. This CDR3 comprises 13 residues. CDR1 is SGHNT, CDR2 YYREEE, per germline (reference sequence). CDR3: CASSRLNTGELFF. CDR3 coding DNA: TGTGCCAGCAGTCGACTCAACACCGGGGAGCTGTTTTTT.

On this clone: Other DNA sequences from this sample encode an identical CDR3 as well. J is TRBJ1-1 and V is TRBV19; TRBD1 matches 8 bases. The germline V gene encodes CDR1 LNHDA and CDR2 SQIVND (reference sequence). V gave up 3 bases and J gave up 4 bases; unmatched junction bases: 1. CDR3 length: 13 residues. This CDR3 is CASSITGGTEAFF. Here the CDR3 DNA reads TGTGCCAGTAGTATCACAGGGGGCACTGAAGCTTTCTTT. Together with reference TRBV19 and TRBJ1-1, the CDR3 gives the full variable domain: DGGITQSPKYLFRKEGQNVTLSCEQNLNHDAMYWYRQDPGQGLRLIYYSQIVNDFQKGDIAEGYSVSREKKESFPLTVTSAQKNPTAFYLCASSITGGTEAFFGQGTRLTVV.

The genes are TRBV21-1 and TRBJ1-1. TRBV21-1 is a pseudogene. CDR3 size: 15 residues. CDR3 protein: CASSKRRAMNTEAFF. The CDR3 region has the DNA TGTGCCAGCAGCAAGCGGAGGGCCATGAACACTGAAGCTTTCTTT.

The chain uses TRBV7-8 and TRBJ2-1; no firm D call. This CDR3 is 11 amino acids long. Per the germline V gene, CDR1 is SGHVS and CDR2 is FQNEAQ. The ends were cut back, 6 bases at V and 7 bases at J, with 7 bases in the middle. CDR3 region: CASSQINEQFF. DNA for the CDR3: TGTGCCAGCAGTCAGATAAATGAGCAGTTCTTC.

The DNA for the CDR3 is TGTGCCAGCAGCAAATTCGGTGACAGTAACAATCAGCCCCAGCATTTT. It is translated as CASSKFGDSNNQPQHF. The V and J genes are TRBV21-1 and TRBJ1-5; TRBD1 is the table's D call, not checked against the DNA. TRBV21-1 corresponds to a pseudogene. The CDR3 totals 16 residues.

The rearrangement joins TRBV5-6 to TRBJ1-2; 8 bases line up with TRBD1. This CDR3 is built from 13 residues. V lost 4 bases to trimming and J lost 7 bases; unmatched junction nucleotides: 6. Germline V CDR1 and CDR2: SGHDT, YYEEEE. The CDR3 bases are TGTGCCAGCAGCCCCGGACAGGGTCCTGGCTACACCTTC. Translating gives CASSPGQGPGYTF.

V usage is TRBV5-1 and J usage is TRBJ2-1, with D tentatively TRBD2 (6 bases). V was cut by 7 bases and J by 0 bases, with 11 bases left in between. This CDR3 spans 14 amino acids. Germline V gene data show CDR1 as SGHRS and CDR2 as YFSETQ. In DNA form, the CDR3 reads TGCGCCAGCTCCGGGGGAGGCTCCTACAATGAGCAGTTCTTC. Its protein product is CASSGGGSYNEQFF.

The chain links TRBV6-1 to TRBJ2-3; D is perhaps TRBD1 (7 bases). CDR1 and CDR2 (germline): MNHNS, SASEGT. The CDR3 loop spans 15 amino acids. V gave up 4 bases and J gave up 1 base, with 12 bases separating them. CDR3 in amino acids: CASSVQGGGTDTQYF. In DNA form, the CDR3 reads TGTGCCAGCAGTGTCCAGGGGGGCGGCACAGATACGCAGTATTTT.

The V and J genes are TRBV5-4 and TRBJ2-2, with D perhaps TRBD1 (5 bases). Germline assignment: CDR1 SGHNT and CDR2 YYREEE (reference sequence). V shed 4 bases and J shed 0 bases, with 10 bases lying between them. This CDR3 region has 15 residues. The CDR3 sequence is CASSPGLSNTGELFF. The DNA for the CDR3 is TGTGCCAGCAGCCCAGGGCTTTCGAACACCGGGGAGCTGTTTTTT.

J is TRBJ2-1 and V is TRBV10-2; D perhaps matches TRBD2 (5 bases). Germline V lookup: CDR1 WSHSY, CDR2 SAAADI. The CDR3 is 15 residues long. V was cut by 1 base and J by 6 bases, with 13 bases left in between. The CDR3 DNA reads as TGCGCCAGCAGTGAGTTGGGAGTAGGAGGCAATGAGCAGTTCTTC. It encodes CASSELGVGGNEQFF.

The chain carries TRBV7-2 and TRBJ2-7; 10 bases fit TRBD2. The CDR3 covers 17 residues. V lost 2 bases to trimming and J lost 0 bases; unmatched junction nucleotides: 7. CDR1 is SGHTA and CDR2 is FQGNSA in the germline V gene. In nucleotides, the CDR3 is TGTGCCAGCAGCTTATCTAGCGGGGGCCCTAGCTCCTACGAGCAGTACTTC. Its translation is CASSLSSGGPSSYEQYF.

V gene TRBV11-2 combines with J gene TRBJ2-1; 13 bases are a match to TRBD2. Unmatched junction bases numbered 4, after V lost 5 bases and J lost 0 bases. The CDR3 is made up of 17 amino acids. Germline-derived CDR1 and CDR2 are SGHAT and FQNNGV. CDR3 DNA sequence: TGTGCCAGCAGCAAGAGGACTAGCGGGAGCTCCTACAATGAGCAGTTCTTC. Its translation: CASSKRTSGSSYNEQFF.

This chain uses TRBV2 with TRBJ1-4, with TRBD1 as a possible D gene (6 bases). V lost 7 bases and J 7 bases, leaving 22 bases between the germline ends. CDR3 length: 16 residues. CDR1 and CDR2 (germline): SNHLY, FYNNEI. CDR3 sequence (DNA): TGTGCCAGCACTTGGGGGCAGGGCCAACGCGGTGAAAAACTGTTTTTT. Translating it yields CASTWGQGQRGEKLFF.

On this clone itself: The junction departs from germline at one end; a sequencing error may be responsible. V gene TRBV7-7 combines with J gene TRBJ2-7; D is undetermined. The length of the CDR3 is 13 residues. The V gene's germline CDR1 is SSHAT and CDR2 FNYEAQ (reference sequence). CDR3 loop: CASSLSHLQEQYF. For the CDR3, the DNA is TGTGCTAGCAGCTTATCACATCTCCAAGAGCAGTACTTC. Drawing the rest from reference TRBV7-7 and TRBJ2-7, the complete variable domain is GAGVSQSPRYKVTKRGQDVTLRCDPISSHATLYWYQQALGQGPEFLTYFNYEAQPDKSGLPSDRFSAERPEGSISTLTIQRTEQRDSAMYRCASSLSHLQEQYFGPGTRLTVT.

This clone appeared once. CDR3 residues: CATQRESTEAFF. In DNA form, the CDR3 reads TGTGCCACCCAACGGGAGAGCACTGAAGCTTTCTTT. The chain joins TRBV6-6 to TRBJ1-1; no firm D call. V was clipped by 10 bases and J by 4 bases, with 13 bases between them. There are 12 residues in the CDR3. Germline CDR1 and CDR2: MNHNY and SVGAGI (reference sequence).

This chain connects TRBV5-4 to TRBJ1-1, with a weak D call TRBD1 (5 bases). The CDR3 runs 15 residues. V lost 0 bases, J lost 0 bases, and 9 bases lay in between. Germline assignment: CDR1 SGHNT and CDR2 YYREEE (reference sequence). CDR3 DNA: TGTGCCAGCAGCTTGGAACAGGACCTGAACACTGAAGCTTTCTTT. Its translation: CASSLEQDLNTEAFF. The full variable domain, with the rest looked up from reference TRBV5-4 and TRBJ1-1, is ETGVTQSPTHLIKTRGQQVTLRCSSQSGHNTVSWYQQALGQGPQFIFQYYREEENGRGNFPPRFSGLQFPNYSSELNVNALELDDSALYLCASSLEQDLNTEAFFGQGTRLTVV.

The chain couples TRBV9 to TRBJ2-2; TRBD1 matches at 9 bases. Germline trimming cut 5 bases from V and 6 bases from J; bases unmatched to any gene: 11. Germline CDR1 reads SGDLS; CDR2 reads YYNGEE. This CDR3 has 16 amino acids. CDR3 sequence: CASRPPGTGRAGELFF. The CDR3 bases are TGTGCCAGCAGGCCACCCGGGACAGGGAGGGCCGGGGAGCTGTTTTTT.

The chain links TRBV7-6 to TRBJ1-2, with 7 bases that match TRBD1. The CDR3 runs to 14 residues. Germline V gene lookup returns CDR1 SGHVS and CDR2 FNYEAQ. The trim removed 5 bases at V and 3 bases at J, leaving 6 bases unmatched. The CDR3, as DNA: TGTGCCAGCAGCGTCGACAGGGATCACTATGGCTACACCTTC. Translating gives CASSVDRDHYGYTF.

The rearrangement links TRBV9 to TRBJ2-7; 8 bases line up with TRBD2. Losses at the gene ends were 1 base for V and 2 bases for J; bases not matched to a gene: 2. This CDR3 has 14 residues. Looked up from germline, CDR1 is SGDLS and CDR2 is YYNGEE. Here the CDR3 DNA reads TGTGCCAGCAGCGTACGGGAGGGTACCTACGAGCAGTACTTC. Translating it yields CASSVREGTYEQYF.

The V call is TRBV10-2, the J call TRBJ1-1; D gene uncertain. V gave up 5 bases and J gave up 1 base, with 8 bases separating them. Germline V gene sequence: CDR1 WSHSY, CDR2 SAAADI. There are 13 residues in the CDR3. CDR3: CASSNQANTEAFF. The CDR3 DNA reads TGCGCCAGCAGTAACCAGGCGAACACTGAAGCTTTCTTT.

Here the CDR3 DNA reads TGTGCCAGCAGCACCCGGACAGGGAAAGAGACCCAGTACTTC. Protein product: CASSTRTGKETQYF. The chain recombines TRBV11-3 with TRBJ2-5; TRBD1 agrees at 8 bases. After removal of 5 bases from V and 3 bases from J, the junction contained 5 bases not matched to a gene. This CDR3 comprises 14 residues. From germline, CDR1 is SGHNT and CDR2 YENEEA.